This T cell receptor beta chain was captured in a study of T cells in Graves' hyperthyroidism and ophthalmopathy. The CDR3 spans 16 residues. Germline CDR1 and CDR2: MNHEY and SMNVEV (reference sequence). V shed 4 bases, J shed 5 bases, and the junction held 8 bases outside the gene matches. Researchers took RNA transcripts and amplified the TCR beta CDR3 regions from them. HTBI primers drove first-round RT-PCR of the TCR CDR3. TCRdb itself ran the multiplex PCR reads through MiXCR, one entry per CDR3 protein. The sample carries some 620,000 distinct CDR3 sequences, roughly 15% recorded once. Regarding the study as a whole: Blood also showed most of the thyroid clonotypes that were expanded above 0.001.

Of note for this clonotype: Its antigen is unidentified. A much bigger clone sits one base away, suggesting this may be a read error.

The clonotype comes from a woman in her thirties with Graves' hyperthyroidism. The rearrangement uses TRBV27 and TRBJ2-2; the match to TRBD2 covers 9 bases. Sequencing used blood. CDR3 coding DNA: TGTGCCAGCAGTTCCTTAGCGGGAGTCGGTACCGGGGAGCTGTTTTTT. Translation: CASSSLAGVGTGELFF.